The clone carrying this T cell receptor (beta chain) was seen a few times. Its matching antigen is unknown. The data stem from a study of CD8 T cells in ankylosing spondylitis. Points from the study as a whole: From matched ankylosing spondylitis synovial fluid, disease-linked clones were reportedly recovered at significantly enriched levels.

MiXCR, applied by TCRdb to the 5' RACE reads, yields one record per CDR3 protein. The repertoire holds roughly 260,000 distinct CDR3 sequences, with 15% to 20% as singletons. The CDR3 contains 16 residues. The J segment lost 1 base and the V segment lost 3 bases, leaving 5 bases of the junction unmatched. The V gene's germline CDR1 is SGHRS and CDR2 YFSETQ. The rearrangement uses TRBV5-1 and TRBJ2-3; 10 bases align to TRBD2. The sample comprised blood, either unsorted or a sorted T cell fraction (not recorded which). The sequence was obtained from a male donor with ankylosing spondylitis or in good health (not recorded which). As DNA, the CDR3 is TGCGCCAGCAGCTCGTCAGCGGGGGGGCGCACAGATACGCAGTATTTT. Translated, it gives CASSSSAGGRTDTQYF.